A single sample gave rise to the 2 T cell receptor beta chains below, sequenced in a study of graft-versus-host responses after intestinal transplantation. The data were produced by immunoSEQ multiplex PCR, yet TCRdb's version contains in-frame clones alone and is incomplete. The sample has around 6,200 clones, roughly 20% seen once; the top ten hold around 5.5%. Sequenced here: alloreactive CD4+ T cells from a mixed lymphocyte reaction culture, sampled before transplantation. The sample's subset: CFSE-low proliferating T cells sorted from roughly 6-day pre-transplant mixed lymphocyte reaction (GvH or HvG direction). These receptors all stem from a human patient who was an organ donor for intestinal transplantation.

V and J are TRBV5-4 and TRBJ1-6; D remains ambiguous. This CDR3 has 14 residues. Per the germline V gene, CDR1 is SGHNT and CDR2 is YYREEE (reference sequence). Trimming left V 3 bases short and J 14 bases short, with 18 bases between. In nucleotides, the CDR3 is TGTGCCAGCAGCTCCCCCGGCGCTCCTGGGTCCCTCCACTTT. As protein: CASSSPGAPGSLHF. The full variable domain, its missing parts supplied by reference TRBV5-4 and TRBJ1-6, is ETGVTQSPTHLIKTRGQQVTLRCSSQSGHNTVSWYQQALGQGPQFIFQYYREEENGRGNFPPRFSGLQFPNYSSELNVNALELDDSALYLCASSSPGAPGSLHFGNGTRLTVT.

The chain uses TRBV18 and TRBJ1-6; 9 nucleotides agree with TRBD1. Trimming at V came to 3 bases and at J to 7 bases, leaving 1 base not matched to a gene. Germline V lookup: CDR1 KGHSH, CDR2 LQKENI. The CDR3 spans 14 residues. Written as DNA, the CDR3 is TGTGCCAGCTCACCCGGGACAGGGAATTCACCCCTCCACTTT. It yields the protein CASSPGTGNSPLHF.